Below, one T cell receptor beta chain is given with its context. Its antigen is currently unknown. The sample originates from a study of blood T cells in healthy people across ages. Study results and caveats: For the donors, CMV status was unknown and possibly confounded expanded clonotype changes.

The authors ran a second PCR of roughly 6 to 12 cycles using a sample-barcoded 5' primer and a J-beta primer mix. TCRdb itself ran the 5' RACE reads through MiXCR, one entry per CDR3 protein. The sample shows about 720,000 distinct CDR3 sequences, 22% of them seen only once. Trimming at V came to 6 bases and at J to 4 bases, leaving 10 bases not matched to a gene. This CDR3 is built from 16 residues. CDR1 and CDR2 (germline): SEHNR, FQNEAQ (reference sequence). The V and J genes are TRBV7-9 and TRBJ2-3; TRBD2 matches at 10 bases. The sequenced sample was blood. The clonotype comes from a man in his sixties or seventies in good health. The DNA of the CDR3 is TGTGCCAGCAGTCCCCCCGGACTAGCGGACGCAGATACGCAGTATTTT. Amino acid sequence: CASSPPGLADADTQYF. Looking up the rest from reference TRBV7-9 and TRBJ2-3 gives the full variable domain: DTGVSQNPRHKITKRGQNVTFRCDPISEHNRLYWYRQTLGQGPEFLTYFQNEAQLEKSRLLSDRFSAERPKGSFSTLEIQRTEQGDSAMYLCASSPPGLADADTQYFGPGTRLTVL.